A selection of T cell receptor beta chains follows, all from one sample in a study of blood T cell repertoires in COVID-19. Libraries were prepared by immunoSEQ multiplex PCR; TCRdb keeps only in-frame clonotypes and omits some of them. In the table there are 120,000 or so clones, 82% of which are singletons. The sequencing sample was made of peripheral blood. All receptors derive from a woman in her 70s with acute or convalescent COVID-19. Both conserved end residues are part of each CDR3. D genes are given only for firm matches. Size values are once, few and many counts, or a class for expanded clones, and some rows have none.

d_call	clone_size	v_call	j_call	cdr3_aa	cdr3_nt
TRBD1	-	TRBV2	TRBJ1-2	CASRDRADRPLLYGYTF	TGTGCCAGCAGGGACAGGGCAGATAGACCACTTCTGTATGGCTACACCTTC
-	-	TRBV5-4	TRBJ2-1	CASSLARGGYNEQFF	TGTGCCAGCAGCTTGGCAAGGGGGGGGTACAATGAGCAGTTCTTC
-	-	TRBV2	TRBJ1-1	CASAGDGTEAFF	TGTGCCAGCGCAGGGGATGGGACTGAAGCTTTCTTT
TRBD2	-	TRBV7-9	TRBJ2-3	CASSSRVSRGGTDTQYF	TGTGCCAGCAGCTCCCGAGTCTCGCGGGGGGGCACAGATACGCAGTATTTT
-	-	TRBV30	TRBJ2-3	CAWSFGFGESDTQYF	TGTGCCTGGAGTTTTGGGTTCGGGGAGTCAGATACGCAGTATTTT
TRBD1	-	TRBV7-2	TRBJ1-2	CASSYGDREFRHYGYTF	TGTGCCAGCAGCTATGGGGACAGGGAATTCCGTCATTATGGCTACACCTTC
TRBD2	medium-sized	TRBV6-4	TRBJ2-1	CASSDSSSGGADEQFF	TGTGCCAGCAGTGACTCGTCTAGCGGGGGGGCCGATGAGCAGTTCTTC
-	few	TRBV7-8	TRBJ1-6	CASSLEWQVNSPLHF	TGTGCCAGCAGCTTAGAGTGGCAGGTCAATTCACCCCTCCACTTT
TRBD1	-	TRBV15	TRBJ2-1	CATSRERGDRGLYNEQFF	TGTGCCACCAGCAGAGAAAGAGGGGACAGGGGTCTCTACAATGAGCAGTTCTTC
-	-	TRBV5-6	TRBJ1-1	CASSFLGRGWTEAFF	TGTGCCAGCAGCTTCCTAGGCAGGGGATGGACTGAAGCTTTCTTT
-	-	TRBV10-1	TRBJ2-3	CASSEDYGDTQYF	TGCGCCAGCAGTGAAGACTATGGAGATACGCAGTATTTT
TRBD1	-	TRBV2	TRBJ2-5	CASSRDSQETQYF	TGTGCCAGCAGCCGGGACAGCCAAGAGACCCAGTACTTC
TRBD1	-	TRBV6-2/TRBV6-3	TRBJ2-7	CASTYGSGQGPYEQYF	TGTGCCAGCACTTACGGGTCGGGACAGGGACCTTACGAGCAGTACTTC
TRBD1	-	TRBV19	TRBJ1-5	CASSRTGVNQPQHF	TGTGCCAGTAGCAGGACAGGTGTTAATCAGCCCCAGCATTTT
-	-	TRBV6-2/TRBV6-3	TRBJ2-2	CASSYSSGFTGELFF	TGTGCCAGCAGTTACTCTTCCGGGTTCACCGGGGAGCTGTTTTTT
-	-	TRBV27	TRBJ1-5	CASSKEGMSNQPQHF	TGTGCCAGCAGCAAAGAGGGTATGAGCAATCAGCCCCAGCATTTT
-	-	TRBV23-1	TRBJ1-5	CASSYNDPGVRQPQHF	TGCGCCAGCAGCTATAACGATCCAGGGGTACGCCAGCCCCAGCATTTT
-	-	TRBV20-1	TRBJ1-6	CSASEGGDSYNSPLHF	TGCAGTGCTAGTGAAGGGGGTGACTCCTATAATTCACCCCTCCACTTT
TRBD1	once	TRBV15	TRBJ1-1	CATSRTGQGDTEAFF	TGTGCCACCAGCAGAACGGGACAGGGGGACACTGAAGCTTTCTTT
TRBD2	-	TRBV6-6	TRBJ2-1	CASSTGGLDNEQFF	TGTGCCAGCAGTACGGGGGGGTTAGACAATGAGCAGTTCTTC
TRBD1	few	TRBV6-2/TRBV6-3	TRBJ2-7	CASSYSILPGTGDPYEQYF	TGTGCCAGCAGTTACTCGATATTGCCCGGGACAGGGGACCCCTACGAGCAGTACTTC
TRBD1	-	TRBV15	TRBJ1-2	CATSRDGTGAGGYTF	TGTGCCACCAGCAGAGATGGGACAGGGGCGGGTGGCTACACCTTC
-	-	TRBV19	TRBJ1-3	CASSGWGDTIYF	TGTGCCAGTAGTGGTTGGGGGGACACCATATATTTT
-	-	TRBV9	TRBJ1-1	CASSVAGRSTEAFF	TGTGCCAGCAGCGTAGCAGGGCGGTCCACTGAAGCTTTCTTT
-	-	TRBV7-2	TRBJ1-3	CASSLVSLSSGNTIYF	TGTGCCAGCAGCTTAGTTTCCCTCTCCTCTGGAAACACCATATATTTT
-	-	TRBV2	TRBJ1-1	CASSYKTGTLNTEAFF	TGTGCCAGCAGTTACAAAACCGGGACACTAAACACTGAAGCTTTCTTT
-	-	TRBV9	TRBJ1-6	CASKEGGGNSPLHF	TGTGCCAGCAAAGAAGGCGGTGGCAATTCACCCCTCCACTTT
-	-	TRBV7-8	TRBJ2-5	CASSSRRLGPQETQYF	TGTGCCAGCAGCTCCAGACGACTGGGGCCCCAAGAGACCCAGTACTTC
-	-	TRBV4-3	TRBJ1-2	CASSREGPTGYGYTF	TGCGCCAGCAGCCGGGAAGGACCAACAGGATATGGCTACACCTTC
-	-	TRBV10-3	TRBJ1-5	CAISESAGTGNQPQHF	TGTGCCATCAGTGAGTCTGCGGGGACGGGCAATCAGCCCCAGCATTTT
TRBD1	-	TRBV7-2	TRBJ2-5	CASSLGQAFETQYF	TGTGCCAGCAGCTTGGGACAGGCTTTCGAGACCCAGTACTTC
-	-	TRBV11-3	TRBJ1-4	CASSLVGRGSSDEKLFF	TGTGCCAGCAGCTTAGTGGGCAGGGGATCTTCGGATGAAAAACTGTTTTTT
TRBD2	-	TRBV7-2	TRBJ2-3	CASSRTGTRRFSDTQYF	TGTGCCAGCAGTCGAACCGGGACTAGAAGATTTTCGGATACGCAGTATTTT
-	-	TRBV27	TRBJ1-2	CASSLSAGGYGYTF	TGTGCCAGCAGTTTATCGGCGGGGGGCTATGGCTACACCTTC
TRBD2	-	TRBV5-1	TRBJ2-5	CASSLPSGGAQETQYF	TGCGCCAGCAGCTTGCCTAGCGGGGGGGCCCAAGAGACCCAGTACTTC
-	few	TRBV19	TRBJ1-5	CASSIGAWTVGEEPQHF	TGTGCCAGTAGTATAGGGGCCTGGACAGTCGGCGAGGAGCCCCAGCATTTT
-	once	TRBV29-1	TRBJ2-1	CSTTGSYNEQFF	TGCAGCACGACGGGATCCTACAATGAGCAGTTCTTC
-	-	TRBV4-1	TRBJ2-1	CASSQEGAQGSYNEQFF	TGCGCCAGCAGCCAAGAAGGGGCCCAGGGTTCCTACAATGAGCAGTTCTTC
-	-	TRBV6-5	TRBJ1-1	CASCLVGGTEAFF	TGTGCCAGCTGCCTGGTGGGGGGTACTGAAGCTTTCTTT
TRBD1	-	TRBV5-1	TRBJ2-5	CASSSLQGAIPKTQYF	TGCGCCAGCAGCTCATTACAGGGGGCGATACCCAAGACCCAGTACTTC
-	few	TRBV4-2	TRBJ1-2	CASSQEKGQGPFGYTF	TGTGCCAGCAGCCAAGAAAAGGGCCAGGGGCCGTTCGGCTACACCTTC
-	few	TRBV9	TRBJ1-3	CASSVAPTGFSSGNTIYF	TGTGCCAGCAGCGTAGCCCCTACAGGGTTCAGCTCTGGAAACACCATATATTTT
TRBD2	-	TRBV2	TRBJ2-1	CASSAGLALDEQFF	TGTGCCAGCAGTGCGGGACTAGCGTTGGATGAGCAGTTCTTC
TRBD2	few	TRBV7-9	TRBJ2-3	CASTPAGWLAGGTDTQYF	TGTGCCAGCACGCCAGCGGGGTGGCTAGCGGGGGGCACAGATACGCAGTATTTT
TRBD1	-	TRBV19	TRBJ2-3	CASSIRTGLADTQYF	TGTGCCAGTAGTATCCGGACAGGGCTGGCCGATACGCAGTATTTT
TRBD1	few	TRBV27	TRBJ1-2	CASSYDRDYGYTF	TGTGCCAGCAGTTATGACAGGGATTATGGCTACACCTTC
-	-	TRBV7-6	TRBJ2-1	CASSLTTGLSYNEQFF	TGTGCCAGCAGCTTAACTACAGGCCTCTCCTACAATGAGCAGTTCTTC
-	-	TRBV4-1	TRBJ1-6	CASSQDQGIPLHF	TGCGCCAGCAGCCAAGATCAGGGTATACCCCTCCACTTT
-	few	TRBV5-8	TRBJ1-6	CASSRGSSPLHF	TGTGCCAGCAGCCGGGGTAGCTCACCCCTCCACTTT
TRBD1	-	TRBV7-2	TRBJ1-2	CASSLVGQGRGYTF	TGTGCCAGCAGCTTAGTTGGACAGGGGAGAGGCTACACCTTC
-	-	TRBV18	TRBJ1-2	CASSPDSNGYTF	TGTGCCAGCTCTCCTGACAGCAATGGCTACACCTTC